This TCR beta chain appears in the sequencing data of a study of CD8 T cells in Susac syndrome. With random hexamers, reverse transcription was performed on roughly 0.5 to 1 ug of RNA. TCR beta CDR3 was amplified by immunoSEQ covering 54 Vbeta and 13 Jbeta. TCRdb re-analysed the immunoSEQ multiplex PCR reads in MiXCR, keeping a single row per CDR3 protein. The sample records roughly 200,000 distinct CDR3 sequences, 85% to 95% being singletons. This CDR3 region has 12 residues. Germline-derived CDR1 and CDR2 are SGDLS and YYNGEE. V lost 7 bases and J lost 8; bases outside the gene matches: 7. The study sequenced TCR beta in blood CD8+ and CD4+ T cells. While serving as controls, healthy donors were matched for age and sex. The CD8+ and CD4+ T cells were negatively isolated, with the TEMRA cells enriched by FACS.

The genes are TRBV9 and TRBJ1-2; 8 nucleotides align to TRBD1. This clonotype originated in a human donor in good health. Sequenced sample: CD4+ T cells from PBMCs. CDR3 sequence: CASLDREGGYTF. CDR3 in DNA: TGTGCCAGCCTGGACAGGGAAGGAGGCTACACCTTC.